This T cell receptor beta chain appears in the sequencing data of a study of Graves' ophthalmopathy and Graves' hyperthyroidism. The study amplified TCR beta CDR3 regions using RNA transcripts. Second-round multiplex PCR came after a first-round RT-PCR that employed HTBI primers. TCRdb reanalysed the multiplex PCR reads using MiXCR and keeps one entry per CDR3 protein. This table holds just over 600,000 distinct CDR3 sequences, 22% found once. This clonotype turned up a few times. The ends were cut back, 3 bases at V and 5 bases at J, with 17 bases in the middle. The CDR3 contains 15 residues. CDR1 and CDR2 (germline): SEHNR, FQNEAQ (reference sequence).

Sequencing was done on a sample of peripheral blood. The rearrangement joins TRBV7-9 to TRBJ2-7; TRBD2 might be the D (5 bases). The sequence derives from a woman under 30 with stable Graves' hyperthyroidism. Some clones in this sample may be carry-over from other donors' samples. The CDR3 coding sequence is TGTGCCAGCAGCTTCCTCCCGGGGATAAAGAACGAGCAGTACTTC. As protein: CASSFLPGIKNEQYF.